Shown below are 18 T cell receptor beta chains from a single sample sequenced in a study of Ad26.COV2.S vaccination and SARS-CoV-2 variants. Treatment indicated: roughly 19 received Ad26.COV2.S at low or high dose, single or two shots; roughly five received placebo; per-sample allocation not given. Collection of the samples took place on day 63 after the first injection of vaccine or placebo. Libraries were prepared by immunoSEQ multiplex PCR; TCRdb keeps only in-frame clonotypes and omits some of them. The sample includes about 350,000 clones, about 87% of them seen just once. The sample was peripheral blood, taken in a trial of Ad26.COV2.S vaccine versus placebo. The source is a person between 18 and 65 years old who received the Ad26.COV2.S COVID-19 vaccine or a placebo.

This rearrangement joins TRBV3-1 (or the pseudogene TRBV3-2) to TRBJ1-1; D gene ambiguous. This CDR3 comprises 13 residues. Deletions cut 2 bases from V and 1 base from J, with 5 bases between. The germline gives CDR1 LGHDT, CDR2 YNNKEL (reference sequence). CDR3 sequence reads: CASSQNRNTEAFF. CDR3 bases: TGTGCCAGCAGCCAAAACCGGAACACTGAAGCTTTCTTT.

This clone came up once. The chain links TRBV3-1 (or the pseudogene TRBV3-2) to TRBJ2-2; possibly TRBD1 or TRBD2 for D (5 bases each). This CDR3 is built from 14 residues. The germline V gene has CDR1 LGHDT and CDR2 YNNKEL (reference sequence). Deletions cut 0 bases from V and 5 bases from J, with 7 bases between. As DNA, the CDR3 is TGTGCCAGCAGCCAAGACGAGGGGACCGGGGAGCTGTTTTTT. It encodes CASSQDEGTGELFF.

On this clone: This could be a read error, since a much larger clone is one nucleotide away. Distinct nucleotide sequences in the sample also encode this CDR3. The chain couples TRBV5-1 to TRBJ1-2; 7 bases line up with TRBD1. The J segment lost 4 bases and the V segment lost 0 bases, leaving 0 bases of the junction unmatched. The CDR3 extends over 13 amino acids. Germline CDR1 is SGHRS and CDR2 is YFSETQ. The CDR3 DNA reads as TGCGCCAGCAGCTTGGGGGACAGCTATGGCTACACCTTC. Its translation: CASSLGDSYGYTF.

This clone was picked up one time. V is TRBV9 and J is TRBJ2-2, with D unresolved. The CDR3 runs 15 residues. Deletions cut 3 bases from V and 5 bases from J, with 14 bases between. Per germline, CDR1 SGDLS and CDR2 YYNGEE. The CDR3 DNA follows: TGTGCCAGCAGCGCATACTATTGGGATACCGGGGAGCTGTTTTTT. It specifies CASSAYYWDTGELFF.

The chain recombines TRBV9 with TRBJ1-1; D is possibly TRBD1 (5 bases). This CDR3 spans 21 amino acids. Germline V CDR1 and CDR2: SGDLS, YYNGEE. Trimming shortened V by 1 base and J by 0 bases, and 28 bases separated the two germline ends. CDR3 sequence reads: CASSVQGSASVRGSLNTEAFF. The CDR3 coding sequence is TGTGCCAGCAGCGTACAGGGTTCCGCAAGTGTTCGGGGGTCTCTGAACACTGAAGCTTTCTTT.

The CDR3 here is CASSPSGGEGEQFF. The CDR3 coding sequence is TGTGCCAGCTCACCTTCCGGCGGAGAGGGTGAGCAGTTCTTC. This sequence joins TRBV18 and TRBJ2-1, with D maybe TRBD2 (5 bases). The V gene's germline CDR1 is KGHSH and CDR2 LQKENI. Trimming removed 3 bases at V and 9 bases at J, with 15 bases between. The CDR3 covers 14 residues.

The chain uses TRBV28 and TRBJ2-7; D remains unclear. Per germline, CDR1 MDHEN and CDR2 SYDVKM. Trimming cost V 2 bases and J 0 bases, with 8 bases left between them. This CDR3 is built from 14 residues. The CDR3 sequence: CASSLLLSSYEQYF. The CDR3 coding sequence is TGTGCCAGCAGTTTACTACTCAGCTCCTACGAGCAGTACTTC.

V gene TRBV5-1 combines with J gene TRBJ1-4; 8 bases align to TRBD1. The CDR3 is made up of 15 amino acids. CDR1 is SGHRS, CDR2 YFSETQ, per germline. V shed 0 bases, J shed 8 bases, and the junction held 6 bases outside the gene matches. CDR3 sequence (DNA): TGCGCCAGCAGCTTGGGACAGGGGAGGTTCGAAAAACTGTTTTTT. The encoded protein is CASSLGQGRFEKLFF.

The rearrangement uses TRBV28 and TRBJ1-2; 7 bases are shared with TRBD1. The germline V gene has CDR1 MDHEN and CDR2 SYDVKM. The CDR3 is 15 residues long. V shed 5 bases and J 2 bases; nucleotides not matched to a gene: 8. CDR3 residues: CASSPRDRTNYGYTF. Written as DNA, the CDR3 is TGTGCCAGCAGTCCCCGGGACAGAACCAACTATGGCTACACCTTC.

V usage is TRBV19 and J usage is TRBJ2-1; D is unclear. V was pared by 8 bases and J by 9 bases, with 17 bases between. The CDR3 contains 13 residues. Germline V CDR1 and CDR2: LNHDA, SQIVND (reference sequence). The CDR3 is CASGPMPKGEQFF. CDR3 nucleotides: TGTGCCAGTGGACCAATGCCAAAGGGTGAGCAGTTCTTC.

V usage is TRBV6-5 and J usage is TRBJ1-4, with no clear D. Germline V CDR1 and CDR2: MNHEY, SVGAGI. The CDR3 is 13 amino acids. The V end was cut by 4 bases, the J end by 11 bases, with 14 bases between. The CDR3 loop reads CASSSPLDEKLFF. CDR3 coding DNA: TGTGCCAGCAGTTCTCCTCTGGACGAGAAACTGTTTTTT.

CDR3 residues: CATSENRDTDAYEQYF. In nucleotides, the CDR3 is TGTGCCACCAGTGAAAACCGGGACACGGATGCCTACGAGCAGTACTTC. The J gene is TRBJ2-7, the V gene TRBV24-1; maybe TRBD1 (6 bases). The V gene's germline CDR1 is KGHDR and CDR2 SFDVKD. The CDR3 has 16 amino acids. Trimming removed 4 bases at V and 2 bases at J, with 17 bases between.

The chain's CDR3 is CAISGVHQPQHF. CDR3 in DNA: TGTGCCATCAGTGGAGTTCATCAGCCCCAGCATTTT. The gene calls are TRBV10-3 and TRBJ1-5; D uncertain. The CDR3 sequence is 12 residues long. Germline V gene data show CDR1 as ENHRY and CDR2 as SYGVKD. The germline V and J ends were trimmed by 4 bases and 5 bases, with 6 bases remaining between them.

The rearrangement uses TRBV7-2 and TRBJ2-1; D is undetermined. The CDR3 is 15 residues long. CDR1 SGHTA and CDR2 FQGNSA come from the germline V gene. Trimming took 1 base from V and 0 from J, leaving 7 bases between them. The CDR3 coding sequence is TGTGCCAGCAGCTTAGATATCGGCTCCTACAATGAGCAGTTCTTC. Amino acids: CASSLDIGSYNEQFF.

The CDR3 sequence is CASSLATSGNGEQYF. The CDR3, as DNA: TGCGCCAGCAGCTTGGCGACTAGCGGGAACGGCGAGCAGTACTTC. The chain employs TRBV5-1 and TRBJ2-7; 11 bases align to TRBD2. V lost 0 bases and J lost 6; bases outside the gene matches: 5. The CDR3 has 15 residues. Per germline, CDR1 SGHRS and CDR2 YFSETQ.

The rearrangement links TRBV30 to TRBJ1-3, with D tentatively TRBD1 (5 bases). This CDR3 region has 13 residues. Trimming stripped 0 bases from V and 2 bases from J, with 5 bases between. In germline, CDR1 is GTSNPN, CDR2 SVGIG (reference sequence). This CDR3 is CAWSVQAGNTIYF. CDR3 nucleotides: TGTGCCTGGAGTGTACAGGCTGGAAACACCATATATTTT.

The CDR3 region has the DNA TGTGCCAGCAGGTGGGACAGGGCCTCCAATCAGCCCCAGCATTTT. Translating gives CASRWDRASNQPQHF. This rearrangement joins TRBV7-2 to TRBJ1-5; 9 bases fit TRBD1. Germline values: CDR1 SGHTA, CDR2 FQGNSA. V shed 6 bases, J shed 3 bases, and the junction held 6 bases outside the gene matches. The CDR3 is 15 residues long.

This clone has just a few counts. The V call is TRBV29-1, the J call TRBJ2-1; 7 nucleotides align to TRBD2. The V segment lost 6 bases and the J segment 0 bases; nucleotides outside the gene matches: 2. This CDR3 has 13 residues. CDR1 is SQVTM, CDR2 ANQGSEA, per germline. CDR3 sequence reads: CSVRGSSYNEQFF. CDR3 bases: TGCAGCGTGCGGGGGAGCTCCTACAATGAGCAGTTCTTC.